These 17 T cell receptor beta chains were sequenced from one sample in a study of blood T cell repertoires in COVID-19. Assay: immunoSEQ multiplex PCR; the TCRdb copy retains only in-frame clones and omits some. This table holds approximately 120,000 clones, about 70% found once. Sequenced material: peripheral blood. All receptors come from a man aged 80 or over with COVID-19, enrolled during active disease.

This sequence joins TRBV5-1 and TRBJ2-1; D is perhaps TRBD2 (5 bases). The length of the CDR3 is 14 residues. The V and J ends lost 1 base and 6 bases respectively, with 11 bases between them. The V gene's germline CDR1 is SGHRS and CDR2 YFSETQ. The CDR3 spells CASSLRTALNEQFF. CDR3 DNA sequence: TGCGCCAGCAGCTTGAGGACTGCCCTCAATGAGCAGTTCTTC.

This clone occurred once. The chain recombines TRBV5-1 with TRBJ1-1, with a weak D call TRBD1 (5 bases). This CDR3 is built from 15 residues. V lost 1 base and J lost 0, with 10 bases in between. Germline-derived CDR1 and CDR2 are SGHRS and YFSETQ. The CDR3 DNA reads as TGCGCCAGCAGCTTGATTGGGGGGTTGAACACTGAAGCTTTCTTT. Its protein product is CASSLIGGLNTEAFF.

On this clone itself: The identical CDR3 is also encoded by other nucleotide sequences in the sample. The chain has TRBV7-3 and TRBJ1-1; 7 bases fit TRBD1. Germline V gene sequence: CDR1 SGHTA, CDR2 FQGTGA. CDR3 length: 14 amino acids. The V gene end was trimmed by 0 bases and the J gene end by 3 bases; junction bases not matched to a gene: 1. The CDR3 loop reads CASSLTGGDTEAFF. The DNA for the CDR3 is TGTGCCAGCAGCTTAACAGGGGGCGACACTGAAGCTTTCTTT.

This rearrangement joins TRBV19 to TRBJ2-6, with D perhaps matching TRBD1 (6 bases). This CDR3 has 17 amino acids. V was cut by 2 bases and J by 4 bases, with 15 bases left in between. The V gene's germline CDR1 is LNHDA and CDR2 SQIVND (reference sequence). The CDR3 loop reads CASSILAGAPGANVLTF. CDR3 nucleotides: TGTGCCAGTAGTATATTGGCAGGGGCGCCGGGGGCCAACGTCCTGACTTTC.

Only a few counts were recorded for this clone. The CDR3 here is CANRDRGTDTQYF. CDR3 sequence (DNA): TGTGCCAACCGGGACAGGGGTACAGATACGCAGTATTTT. This chain connects TRBV28 to TRBJ2-3, with 10 nucleotides matching TRBD1. CDR1 and CDR2 from the germline V gene are MDHEN and SYDVKM. The CDR3 is 13 amino acids. V dropped 10 bases and J dropped 3; count of bases not matched to a gene: 4.

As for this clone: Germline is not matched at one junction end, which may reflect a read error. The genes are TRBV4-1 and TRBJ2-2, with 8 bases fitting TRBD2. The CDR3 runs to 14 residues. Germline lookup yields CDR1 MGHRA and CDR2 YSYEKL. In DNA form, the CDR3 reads TGCGCCAGCAGACAAGAGGGGACTAGTCGGGAGCTGTTTTTT. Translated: CASRQEGTSRELFF.

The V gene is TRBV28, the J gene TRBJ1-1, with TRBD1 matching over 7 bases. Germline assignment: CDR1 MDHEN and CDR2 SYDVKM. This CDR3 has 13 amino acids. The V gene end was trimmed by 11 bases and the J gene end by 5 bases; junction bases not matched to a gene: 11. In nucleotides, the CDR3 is TGTGCCGCGACCCGACAGGGTGGTACTGAAGCTTTCTTT. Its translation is CAATRQGGTEAFF.

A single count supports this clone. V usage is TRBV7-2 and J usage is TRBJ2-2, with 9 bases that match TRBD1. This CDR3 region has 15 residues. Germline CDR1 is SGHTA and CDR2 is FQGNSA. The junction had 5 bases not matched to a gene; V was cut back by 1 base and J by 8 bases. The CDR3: CASSLVIQGAGELFF. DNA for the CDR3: TGTGCCAGCAGCTTAGTAATACAGGGGGCTGGGGAGCTGTTTTTT.

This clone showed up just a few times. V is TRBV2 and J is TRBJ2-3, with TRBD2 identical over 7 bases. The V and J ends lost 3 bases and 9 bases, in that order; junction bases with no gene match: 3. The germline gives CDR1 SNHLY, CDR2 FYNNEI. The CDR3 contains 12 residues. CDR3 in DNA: TGTGCCAGCAGTGATCGGGGGGACACGCAGTATTTT. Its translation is CASSDRGDTQYF.

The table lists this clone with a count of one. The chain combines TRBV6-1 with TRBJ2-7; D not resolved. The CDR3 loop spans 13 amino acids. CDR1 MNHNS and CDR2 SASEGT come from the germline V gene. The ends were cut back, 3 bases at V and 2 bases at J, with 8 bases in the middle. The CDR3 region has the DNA TGTGCCAGCAGTGAGGGCGAACCCTACGAGCAGTACTTC. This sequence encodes CASSEGEPYEQYF.

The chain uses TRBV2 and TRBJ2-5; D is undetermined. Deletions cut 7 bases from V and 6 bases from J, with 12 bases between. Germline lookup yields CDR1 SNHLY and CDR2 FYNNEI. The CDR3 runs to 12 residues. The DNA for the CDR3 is TGTGCCAGCAACTCCCGGTCGAAGACCCAGTACTTC. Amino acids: CASNSRSKTQYF.

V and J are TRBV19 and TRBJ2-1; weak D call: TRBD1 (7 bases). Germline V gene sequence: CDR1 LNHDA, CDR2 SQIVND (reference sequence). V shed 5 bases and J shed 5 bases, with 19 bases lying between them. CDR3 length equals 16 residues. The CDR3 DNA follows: TGTGCCAGTAGTGTCTCAGGCCAGGGGGGAAACAATGAGCAGTTCTTC. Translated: CASSVSGQGGNNEQFF.

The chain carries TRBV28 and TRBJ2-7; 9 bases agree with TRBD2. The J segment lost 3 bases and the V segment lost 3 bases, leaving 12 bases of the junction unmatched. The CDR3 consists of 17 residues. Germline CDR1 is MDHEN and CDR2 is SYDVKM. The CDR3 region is CASSFVGLADYGYEQYF. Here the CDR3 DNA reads TGTGCCAGCAGTTTTGTGGGACTAGCCGATTATGGCTACGAGCAGTACTTC.

The CDR3 reads CASSPTRLSYNEQFF. The CDR3 DNA follows: TGTGCCAGCAGTCCCACTAGACTCTCCTACAATGAGCAGTTCTTC. The genes are TRBV27 and TRBJ2-1; perhaps TRBD2 as D (5 bases). The CDR3 has 15 amino acids. CDR1 and CDR2 (germline): MNHEY, SMNVEV (reference sequence). V was pared by 5 bases and J by 0 bases, with 11 bases between.

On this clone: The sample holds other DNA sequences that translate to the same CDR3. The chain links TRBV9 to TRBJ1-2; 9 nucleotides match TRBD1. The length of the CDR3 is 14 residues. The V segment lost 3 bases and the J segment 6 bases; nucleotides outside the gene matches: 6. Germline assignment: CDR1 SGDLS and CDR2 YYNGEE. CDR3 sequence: CASSAQQGADGYTF. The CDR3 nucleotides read TGTGCCAGCAGCGCCCAACAGGGGGCTGATGGCTACACCTTC.

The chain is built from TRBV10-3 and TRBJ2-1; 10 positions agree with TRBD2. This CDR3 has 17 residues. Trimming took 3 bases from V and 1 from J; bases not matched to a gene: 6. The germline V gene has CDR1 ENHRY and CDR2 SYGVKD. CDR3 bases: TGTGCCATCAGTGACCCTAGCGGGAGTGGGTCCTACAATGAGCAGTTCTTC. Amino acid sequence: CAISDPSGSGSYNEQFF.

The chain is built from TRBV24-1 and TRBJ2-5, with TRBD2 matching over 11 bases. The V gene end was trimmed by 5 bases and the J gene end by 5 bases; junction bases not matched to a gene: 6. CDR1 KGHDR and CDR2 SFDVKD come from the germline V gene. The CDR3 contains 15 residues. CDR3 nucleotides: TGTGCCACCAGTGTCGGGACTAGCGGCGGCGAGACCCAGTACTTC. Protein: CATSVGTSGGETQYF.